The 13 T cell receptor beta chains below come from one sample, sequenced in a study of cytomegalovirus exposure and HLA in healthy donors. The PCR contained 60 Vbeta and 13 Jbeta primers. Here immunoSEQ multiplex PCR was the method, and the copy in TCRdb shows in-frame clones only, minus some. This table has 150,000 to 200,000 clones, roughly 78% appearing once. The sample consisted of PBMCs. Source of these receptors: a boy aged 5-17 years in good health and CMV-seronegative.

This chain links TRBV19 with TRBJ1-1; D is unresolved. This CDR3 contains 14 residues. V lost 3 bases and J 1 base, leaving 9 bases between the germline ends. Germline loops: CDR1 LNHDA, CDR2 SQIVND (reference sequence). For the CDR3, the DNA is TGTGCCAGTAGTATGGTGTTCGGGAACACTGAAGCTTTCTTT. Translation: CASSMVFGNTEAFF.

The chain uses TRBV2 and TRBJ2-5; TRBD1 matches 7 bases. The germline gives CDR1 SNHLY, CDR2 FYNNEI. CDR3 length equals 14 residues. Trimming at V came to 6 bases and at J to 4 bases, leaving 8 bases not matched to a gene. The CDR3 loop reads CASSSDRVRETQYF. DNA of the CDR3: TGTGCCAGCAGCTCCGACAGGGTTCGAGAGACCCAGTACTTC.

The V and J genes are TRBV4-3 and TRBJ2-4; TRBD1 agrees at 8 bases. Trimming took 0 bases from V and 10 from J; bases not matched to a gene: 8. The length of the CDR3 is 15 residues. Per the germline V gene, CDR1 is LGHNA and CDR2 is YSLEER. The CDR3 sequence is CASSQDLTGARIQYF. The CDR3 region has the DNA TGCGCCAGCAGCCAAGATTTGACAGGGGCCAGAATTCAGTACTTC.

This chain uses TRBV19 with TRBJ2-1; the D gene is possibly TRBD1 (5 bases). The CDR3 sequence is 13 residues long. V lost 7 bases and J lost 4, with 11 bases in between. Germline CDR1 reads LNHDA; CDR2 reads SQIVND (reference sequence). CDR3 residues: CASIGQGYNEQFF. CDR3 nucleotides: TGTGCCAGTATAGGGCAGGGTTACAATGAGCAGTTCTTC.

The sample holds one count of this clone. This rearrangement joins TRBV27 to TRBJ1-5, with a tentative D call TRBD1 (5 bases). Germline assignment: CDR1 MNHEY and CDR2 SMNVEV (reference sequence). Trimming removed 3 bases at V and 0 bases at J, with 12 bases between. CDR3 length: 16 amino acids. The CDR3 coding sequence is TGTGCCAGCAGTTTCGTAACAGGCCTTAGCAATCAGCCCCAGCATTTT. This translates into CASSFVTGLSNQPQHF.

The chain couples TRBV7-3 to TRBJ1-1; the match to TRBD1 covers 9 bases. In germline, CDR1 is SGHTA, CDR2 FQGTGA. The CDR3 has 15 residues. Trimming cost V 5 bases and J 4 bases; bases outside gene matches: 8. CDR3 residues: CASSVTGGGGTEAFF. The CDR3 coding sequence is TGTGCCAGCAGCGTGACAGGGGGAGGGGGCACTGAAGCTTTCTTT.

This clone has just one count. The chain recombines TRBV19 with TRBJ2-1, with 9 positions matching TRBD2. Trimming took 0 bases from V and 6 from J; bases not matched to a gene: 3. Germline V gene lookup returns CDR1 LNHDA and CDR2 SQIVND (reference sequence). This CDR3 contains 15 residues. The CDR3 coding sequence is TGTGCCAGTAGTATAGAAAGCGGGAGGCGCAATGAGCAGTTCTTC. Translated: CASSIESGRRNEQFF.

The gene calls are TRBV19 and TRBJ1-4; 8 bases line up with TRBD1. This CDR3 contains 16 residues. V lost 7 bases and J lost 0; bases outside the gene matches: 7. CDR1 LNHDA and CDR2 SQIVND come from the germline V gene (reference sequence). The DNA of the CDR3 is TGTGCCAGTACCAAGACAGGGGCGACAACTAATGAAAAACTGTTTTTT. Protein product: CASTKTGATTNEKLFF.

The genes are TRBV11-3 and TRBJ1-3; D may be TRBD1 (6 bases). The CDR3 spans 14 residues. Germline V gene lookup returns CDR1 SGHNT and CDR2 YENEEA. Trimming shortened V by 5 bases and J by 4 bases, and 12 bases separated the two germline ends. The CDR3 DNA reads as TGTGCCAGCAGCCCCACAGGGCTAGGAAACACCATATATTTT. This translates into CASSPTGLGNTIYF.

J is TRBJ2-7 and V is TRBV5-6; TRBD1 matches at 8 bases. V lost 3 bases to trimming and J lost 5 bases; unmatched junction nucleotides: 10. This CDR3 comprises 15 residues. Germline V CDR1 and CDR2: SGHDT, YYEEEE. The CDR3 sequence is CASSSRQGFMDEQYF. CDR3 coding DNA: TGTGCCAGCAGCTCCCGACAGGGGTTCATGGACGAGCAGTACTTC.

The V call is TRBV7-6, the J call TRBJ2-2; D not resolved. The V gene lost 5 bases and the J gene lost 4 bases, with 11 bases spanning the gap. The CDR3 runs to 14 residues. Germline V lookup: CDR1 SGHVS, CDR2 FNYEAQ. The CDR3 region has the DNA TGTGCCAGCAGCCCAGTGTCGGGCACCGGGGAGCTGTTTTTT. This encodes CASSPVSGTGELFF.

This chain joins TRBV12-5 and TRBJ1-2, with D possibly TRBD1 on 6 matching bases. The CDR3 totals 16 residues. CDR1 and CDR2 (germline): LGHNT, FRNRAP. With 6 bases removed from V and 2 bases from J, the gap between germline ends came to 19 bases. The CDR3 DNA reads TGTGCTAGTGGACCCGGCGGTGCGCAGGGGAACTATGGCTACACCTTC. Translated: CASGPGGAQGNYGYTF.

The chain links TRBV6-5 to TRBJ2-1; D is uncertain. The germline CDR1 and CDR2 sequences are MNHEY and SVGAGI. This CDR3 comprises 13 residues. Trimming stripped 2 bases from V and 9 bases from J, with 11 bases between. The CDR3 region has the DNA TGTGCCAGCAGTTACGCTAGTTCCGGTGAGCAGTTCTTC. This gives the protein CASSYASSGEQFF.